This TCR beta chain appears in the sequencing data of a study of metastatic and nonmetastatic thyroid tumors (TCRdb year 2020). Turning to the overall study: Repertoires from peripheral blood and from tumor or nodule tissue samples of malignant and benign thyroid patients were compared.

The CDR3 contains 14 residues, cysteine and phenylalanine counted. Only the CDR3 DNA is retained, 42 bases long and in frame from the first base. V drops 6 bases and J drops 1 base, leaving 15 bases in between. Looking up the germline V gene (reference sequence) yields CDR1 DFQATT and CDR2 SNEGSKA. The library was made by PCR. The reads were generated on an Illumina HiSeq 4000. High-throughput sequencing was used to profile the TCR beta-chain CDR3 region of each patient. The source study handled its data this way. A classifier to discriminate distant-metastatic papillary thyroid cancer patients was built from CDR3 differences across clinicopathological groups. The Shannon index was used to measure repertoire diversity, and the Morisita-Horn index was used to measure how similar tumor and blood repertoires were. TCRdb reprocessing: public reads trimmed at Q25 with fastp, clones called with MiXCR, in-frame beta chains kept. The V and J calls were not made by the authors but by TCRdb's processing. The sample yields 13,000 to 15,000 clones; approximately 32% were counted once. The top ten hold around 3.6% of the sample.

This clone was detected ten times or more. Its antigen has not been determined. This may be a read error, as it is one base from a much larger clone. This sample also contains other DNA sequences that code for the same CDR3. The research as a whole found: In both blood and tumor samples, TCR beta diversity was reported to be significantly higher in malignant tumors than in benign nodules.

No treatment had been received by any patient before thyroid surgery. Using T-cell receptor beta sequencing, the researchers looked back retrospectively at clinical samples from patients, gathered between about 2012 and 2018. The sequenced sample consisted of blood. The origin of this receptor is a female donor with papillary thyroid cancer or a benign thyroid nodule (not recorded which). Some clones in this sample may be carry-over from other donors' samples. The chain links TRBV20-1 with TRBJ1-1; the D gene cannot be resolved reliably. The CDR3 region has the sequence CSARVPRGNTEAFF. The nucleotide sequence reads as follows: TGCAGTGCGCGGGTCCCCCGGGGGAACACTGAAGCTTTCTTT.